This T cell receptor beta chain was observed in a study of identical twins (dated by TCRdb to between 2015 and 2016). Looking at the study overall: TCR alpha and beta repertoires from monozygotic twins, unrelated adults of various ages and cord blood were deep-sequenced to test whether fetal clonotypes persist. Replicate twin experiments were performed at different times using different library preparation protocols to rule out contamination. Overall study outcomes, separate from this receptor: Fewer insertions were carried by abundant cord blood beta clonotypes; a weaker similar trend was observed in young adult naive repertoires, while no such trend was observed in memory repertoires. Excess twin sharing in beta out-of-frame sequences was weaker because fewer shared sequences lowered the signal-to-noise ratio. Compared with coincidental sharing between unrelated individuals, out-of-frame TCR alpha sequences shared between twins showed an excess of sequences with low generation probability. Zero-insertion analyses could be partly confounded by invariant T cells such as MAIT and iNKT, though diverse VJ usage argued against such confounding for most clonotypes. Conclusions relied on cross-sectional statistical analysis, since the same donors could not be followed over many years. Recombination models systematically underestimated out-of-frame TCR alpha sharing in monozygotic twins but agreed with sharing between unrelated individuals.

Libraries were prepared through 5' RACE. Sequenced using an Illumina HiSeq 2000. A universal primer binding site was added through template switching, and the final cDNA carried a unique molecular identifier so that TCR cDNA molecules could be counted accurately. Specific primers in the conserved constant-segment region were used to synthesize first-strand cDNA for TCR alpha and beta chains. Each cDNA library was double barcoded, with a SMART-Mk sample barcode plus Illumina barcodes, to control for contamination. Two successive PCR steps introduced TruSeq adapter sequences along with Illumina sample barcodes. The Illumina HiSeq platform was used with custom primers to sequence TCR alpha and beta cDNA libraries. The source study handled its data this way. Unique molecular identifiers were extracted from raw reads with MiGEC, and CDR3 positions were determined with MiXCR. For each individual, recombination models were inferred using an EM algorithm with the repgenHMM and IGoR tools. Shared clonotypes were analyzed with the tcR package in R, and sharing was normalized by the product of cloneset sizes. Out-of-frame nonproductive sequences were analyzed to study raw recombination free of thymic and clonal selection effects. TCRdb reprocessing: public reads trimmed at Q25 with fastp, clones called with MiXCR, in-frame beta chains kept. CDR3 protein sequences are deduplicated, and each keeps its most common genes and DNA. TCRdb, not the original authors, processed these V and J calls. Within this sample are hundreds of thousands of distinct CDR3 sequences, with 15% to 20% of them counted one time only. 10% to 15% of the sample lies in the top ten.

Looking up the germline V gene yields CDR1 SGHVS and CDR2 FQNEAQ. V is reduced by 3 bases and J by 6 bases, leaving a spacing of 11 bases between them. The CDR3 goes from the cysteine to the phenylalanine over 13 residues. The sequence is cut down to CDR3 DNA, 39 bases in frame from base 1. Only healthy Caucasian donors were included. Three pairs of female monozygotic twins, all aged roughly 18 to 29 years, were included in the twin cohort. The RNA used for TCR libraries was isolated from peripheral blood mononuclear cells. A word on this clonotype: Its antigen is unknown. Base qualities were left out, and no much larger clone turns up one base away.

These data were also reused for a study on T cells expressing NK-cell markers. From that second study: Three sorted T-cell subsets (CD3+CD56+NKG2C+, CD3+CD56+NKG2C- and CD3+CD56-NKG2C+) from seven to nine donors had their TCR beta-chain repertoires profiled. Among the eight sequenced donors, only one was HCMV-seronegative, while the other seven were HCMV-seropositive. To restrict sorting to alphabetaTCR-expressing T cells, an anti-gammadeltaTCR antibody was added in several experiments. For six donors, the dominant CD3+CD56+NKG2C+ clonotypes were among the top 10 CD8+ clonotypes and accounted for 1.0-7.0% of CD8+ T cells. Those dominant clonotypes were again the most abundant among CD3+CD56-NKG2C+ cells in several donors, at roughly 25-60.1%. Whether the expanded NKG2C-expressing T cell clones were specific for HCMV antigens remained unclear. The study sequenced eight donors, all healthy volunteers chosen at random: three men and five women. HCMV-specific IgG was detected in serum with a commercial ELISA kit to determine HCMV serostatus. For a handful of donors, bulk peripheral blood T-cell repertoires were also sequenced from unsorted PBMC. MIGEC handled demultiplexing of the reads and grouping by UMI, while MiTCR was used to assemble and quantify clonotypes. To exclude erroneous sequences, any TCR cDNA sequence not supported by at least two reads was discarded. The tcR package was used for downstream repertoire analysis, and clonotypes were matched between fractions using CDR3 nucleotide sequence together with V segment. Antigen specificity was annotated against VDJdb with VDJmatch, allowing one amino acid substitution in CDR3.

The sample comprised PBMCs. The receptor was isolated from a young woman in good health. The rearrangement combines TRBV7-8 with TRBJ1-2; a tentative D call is TRBD1 (6 bases match). The CDR3 has the sequence CASSFRDTDGYTF. In nucleotide form, the sequence is TGTGCCAGCAGCTTCCGGGACACTGATGGCTACACCTTC.